These 23 T cell receptor beta chains were all obtained from the same sample, sequenced in a study of blood T cell repertoires in COVID-19. Assay used: immunoSEQ multiplex PCR; TCRdb lists only in-frame clones, some missing. The repertoire holds tens of thousands of clones, with 81% as singletons. Sequencing was done on a sample of peripheral blood. The source is a man at least 80 years old with active or convalescent COVID-19.

Written as DNA, the CDR3 is TGTGCCAGCACCCCCGGCGGGGTCTCCTACAATGAGCAGTTCTTC. It specifies CASTPGGVSYNEQFF. This chain joins TRBV6-6 and TRBJ2-1; a weak D match, TRBD2 (6 bases). CDR1 is MNHNY and CDR2 is SVGAGI in the germline V gene (reference sequence). The V and J ends lost 7 bases and 0 bases respectively, with 13 bases between them. The CDR3 covers 15 residues.

This clone was seen just once. The chain uses TRBV14 and TRBJ1-6; D uncertain. The germline V and J ends were trimmed by 7 bases and 9 bases, with 16 bases remaining between them. The germline V gene encodes CDR1 SGHDN and CDR2 FVKESK. This CDR3 is built from 14 residues. CDR3: CASNSLGEGSPLHF. Written as DNA, the CDR3 is TGTGCCAGCAACTCCCTCGGGGAGGGTTCACCCCTCCACTTT.

The chain couples TRBV27 to TRBJ2-7; weak D call: TRBD1 (6 bases). Between the trimmed V and J ends, which lost 7 bases and 1 base, there was a span of 14 bases. Per the germline V gene, CDR1 is MNHEY and CDR2 is SMNVEV (reference sequence). The CDR3 loop spans 14 amino acids. The CDR3 DNA is TGTGCCAGCACTTCGACAGGTCCTTCCTACGAGCAGTACTTC. Translating gives CASTSTGPSYEQYF.

The chain combines TRBV7-2 with TRBJ2-5; D might be TRBD2 (6 bases). CDR1 is SGHTA and CDR2 is FQGNSA in the germline V gene. The CDR3 sequence is 14 residues long. With 2 bases removed from V and 5 bases from J, the gap between germline ends came to 12 bases. The CDR3 DNA follows: TGTGCCAGCAGCTTATTAGCGGAGGTGGAGACCCAGTACTTC. Protein product: CASSLLAEVETQYF.

J is TRBJ2-2 and V is TRBV25-1; 11 bases match TRBD1. V shed 3 bases and J 4 bases; nucleotides not matched to a gene: 4. The CDR3 runs to 16 residues. Looked up from germline, CDR1 is MGHDK and CDR2 is SYGVNS. The CDR3 is CASSDPGQGGTGELFF. The CDR3 DNA sequence: TGTGCCAGCAGTGACCCGGGACAGGGGGGCACCGGGGAGCTGTTTTTT. The variable domain in full, completed from reference TRBV25-1 and TRBJ2-2, reads EADIYQTPRYLVIGTGKKITLECSQTMGHDKMYWYQQDPGMELHLIHYSYGVNSTEKGDLSSESTVSRIRTEHFPLTLESARPSHTSQYLCASSDPGQGGTGELFFGEGSRLTVL.

This clone came up once. The CDR3 bases are TGTGCAAGTCGCCCATGGAACAGGAGTGAAGCTTTCTTT. Amino acid sequence: CASRPWNRSEAFF. The gene calls are TRBV12-2 and TRBJ1-1; the D call in the table, TRBD1, was not verified against the DNA. TRBV12-2 has pseudogene status. The CDR3 is made up of 13 amino acids.

The chain recombines TRBV19 with TRBJ1-2, with TRBD1 matching 9 bases. With 6 bases clipped from V and 6 bases from J, the junction kept 11 bases outside the gene matches. The CDR3 extends over 15 amino acids. Per the germline V gene, CDR1 is LNHDA and CDR2 is SQIVND (reference sequence). The CDR3 loop reads CASSRLPGQGDGYTF. DNA of the CDR3: TGTGCCAGTAGCCGACTCCCGGGACAGGGAGATGGCTACACCTTC.

The chain employs TRBV5-4 and TRBJ1-2; 7 nucleotides match TRBD1. CDR1 is SGHNT, CDR2 YYREEE, per germline (reference sequence). The CDR3 is 14 amino acids. Trimming removed 0 bases from V and 6 bases from J; junction bases left unmatched: 5. The CDR3 DNA reads TGTGCCAGCAGCTTGGTGGGCCAGGGGGATGGCTACACCTTC. It encodes CASSLVGQGDGYTF.

This clone was picked up many times. The chain links TRBV7-6 to TRBJ2-7; 10 bases are a match to TRBD1. J gave up 6 bases and V 1 base, and 3 bases lay outside the gene matches. The CDR3 is 14 residues long. Germline CDR1 is SGHVS and CDR2 is FNYEAQ. The DNA for the CDR3 is TGTGCCAGCAGCTTAGGGACAGGGGGAGGCGAGCAGTACTTC. The encoded protein is CASSLGTGGGEQYF. Complete variable domain (other parts from reference TRBV7-6 and TRBJ2-7): GAGVSQSPRYKVTKRGQDVALRCDPISGHVSLYWYRQALGQGPEFLTYFNYEAQQDKSGLPNDRFSAERPEGSISTLTIQRTEQRDSAMYRCASSLGTGGGEQYFGPGTRLTVT.

CDR3 DNA sequence: TGTGCCAGTAGTGTTCATAAAAGCCGGGACACTTACTATGGCTACACCTTC. It yields the protein CASSVHKSRDTYYGYTF. The chain employs TRBV19 and TRBJ1-2, with a weak D call TRBD1 (6 bases). The CDR3 totals 17 residues. Per the germline V gene, CDR1 is LNHDA and CDR2 is SQIVND (reference sequence). Trimming shortened V by 5 bases and J by 3 bases, and 22 bases separated the two germline ends. The whole variable domain, filled in from reference TRBV19 and TRBJ1-2, reads DGGITQSPKYLFRKEGQNVTLSCEQNLNHDAMYWYRQDPGQGLRLIYYSQIVNDFQKGDIAEGYSVSREKKESFPLTVTSAQKNPTAFYLCASSVHKSRDTYYGYTFGSGTRLTVV.

The chain is built from TRBV4-1 and TRBJ1-1, with 9 nucleotides matching TRBD1. Trimming at V came to 7 bases and at J to 6 bases, leaving 6 bases not matched to a gene. Looked up from germline, CDR1 is MGHRA and CDR2 is YSYEKL. This CDR3 region has 13 residues. CDR3 coding DNA: TGCGCCAGCATGAAGGACAGGGGTGCTGAAGCTTTCTTT. As protein: CASMKDRGAEAFF.

The chain links TRBV28 to TRBJ2-5; TRBD1 aligns across 9 bases. V dropped 1 base and J dropped 4; count of bases not matched to a gene: 4. CDR3 length: 15 amino acids. Per the germline V gene, CDR1 is MDHEN and CDR2 is SYDVKM. The CDR3 loop reads CASSLSTGGVETQYF. CDR3 DNA: TGTGCCAGCAGTTTATCGACAGGGGGGGTAGAGACCCAGTACTTC.

V is TRBV2 and J is TRBJ2-6, with D perhaps matching TRBD1 (5 bases). The V end was cut by 3 bases, the J end by 4 bases, with 10 bases between. The CDR3 is 15 residues long. The germline CDR1 and CDR2 sequences are SNHLY and FYNNEI. CDR3 bases: TGTGCCAGCAGTGACTGGGGCTCCGGGGCCAACGTCCTGACTTTC. As protein: CASSDWGSGANVLTF.

Concerning this clone itself: Other DNA sequences in this specimen translate into the identical CDR3. The chain combines TRBV9 with TRBJ2-7, with 8 nucleotides matching TRBD2. V gave up 5 bases and J gave up 2 bases; unmatched junction bases: 6. Germline V gene sequence: CDR1 SGDLS, CDR2 YYNGEE. CDR3 length equals 14 residues. The CDR3 loop is CASSAGTRAYEQYF. The CDR3 DNA reads TGTGCCAGCAGTGCCGGGACTAGAGCCTACGAGCAGTACTTC.

V is TRBV9 and J is TRBJ2-7; tentative D call: TRBD1 (6 bases). CDR3 length: 15 residues. Germline V gene sequence: CDR1 SGDLS, CDR2 YYNGEE. V was trimmed by 0 bases and J by 7 bases, leaving 17 bases between them. CDR3 loop: CASSVVQGWVGEQYF. Here the CDR3 DNA reads TGTGCCAGCAGCGTAGTACAGGGATGGGTGGGAGAGCAGTACTTC.

This chain uses TRBV6-6 with TRBJ1-6; D is unresolved. Germline CDR1 reads MNHNY; CDR2 reads SVGAGI (reference sequence). V was clipped by 1 base and J by 7 bases, with 8 bases between them. The CDR3 has 14 residues. The CDR3 loop reads CASSYFEANSPLHF. CDR3 DNA sequence: TGTGCCAGCAGTTACTTTGAGGCCAATTCACCCCTCCACTTT.

In the case of this clone: Distinct nucleotide sequences in the sample also encode this CDR3. The rearrangement joins TRBV27 to TRBJ1-4; no clear D gene. Deletions cut 3 bases from V and 8 bases from J, with 10 bases between. The CDR3 consists of 13 residues. Germline CDR1 and CDR2: MNHEY and SMNVEV (reference sequence). This CDR3 is CASSFSGFEKLFF. In nucleotides, the CDR3 is TGTGCCAGCAGTTTTTCAGGATTCGAAAAACTGTTTTTT.

In this sample, this clone turned up a few times. J is TRBJ2-1 and V is TRBV21-1; the D call TRBD1 from the table was never checked on the DNA. TRBV21-1 is recorded as a pseudogene. The length of the CDR3 is 13 residues. CDR3 DNA: TGTGCCAGCAGCATGGACAGCCCCAATGAGCAGTTCTTC. This codes for CASSMDSPNEQFF.

The sample holds a few counts of this clone. The V gene is TRBV27, the J gene TRBJ2-1; perhaps TRBD1 as D (5 bases). Germline V gives CDR1 MNHEY, CDR2 SMNVEV (reference sequence). V dropped 5 bases and J dropped 5 bases, with 19 bases sitting between them. This CDR3 is 16 amino acids long. DNA for the CDR3: TGTGCCAGCAGTCCACATCAAACGACAGACGACAATGAGCAGTTCTTC. This sequence encodes CASSPHQTTDDNEQFF.

This clone was detected a few times. The chain employs TRBV4-2 and TRBJ2-7; D perhaps matches TRBD2 (6 bases). The V end was cut by 0 bases, the J end by 4 bases, with 13 bases between. CDR3 size: 15 residues. Germline assignment: CDR1 LGHNA and CDR2 YNFKEQ. CDR3 sequence (DNA): TGTGCCAGCAGCCAAGAGGGGACTGGAGCTTACGAGCAGTACTTC. Translating it yields CASSQEGTGAYEQYF.

This sequence joins TRBV28 and TRBJ1-5; no definite D call. Germline V lookup: CDR1 MDHEN, CDR2 SYDVKM. V was pared by 6 bases and J by 1 base, with 22 bases between. CDR3 length: 18 residues. The CDR3 bases are TGTGCCAGCAGCCCGCCCAGACGCCTGGGAGGGAGCAATCAGCCCCAGCATTTT. Its translation: CASSPPRRLGGSNQPQHF. Full variable domain (missing parts from reference TRBV28 and TRBJ1-5): DVKVTQSSRYLVKRTGEKVFLECVQDMDHENMFWYRQDPGLGLRLIYFSYDVKMKEKGDIPEGYSVSREKKERFSLILESASTNQTSMYLCASSPPRRLGGSNQPQHFGDGTRLSIL.

The rearrangement uses TRBV9 and TRBJ2-3, with TRBD2 matching over 11 bases. Trimming at V came to 0 bases and at J to 13 bases, leaving 13 bases not matched to a gene. Germline CDR1 is SGDLS and CDR2 is YYNGEE. This CDR3 is 16 amino acids long. The CDR3 DNA sequence: TGTGCCAGCAGCGTAGCTCCCACTAGCGGGGGAGACCGTAAGTATTTT. Its translation is CASSVAPTSGGDRKYF.

This clone was seen only a few times. The chain is built from TRBV19 and TRBJ2-2; a possible D gene is TRBD1 (5 bases). CDR1 and CDR2 from the germline V gene are LNHDA and SQIVND (reference sequence). This CDR3 contains 13 residues. Trimming cost V 3 bases and J 4 bases, with 6 bases left between them. The CDR3: CASSMGPTGELFF. The DNA of the CDR3 is TGTGCCAGTAGTATGGGGCCCACCGGGGAGCTGTTTTTT.